The text below deals with one T cell receptor beta chain. What it binds is unknown. The junction departs from germline at one end; a sequencing error may be responsible. The sample has other DNA sequences that encode this CDR3 too. The sample belongs to a study of shared clonotypes between healthy human individuals. Study findings and constraints: The researchers took only blood, and tissue repertoires probably look different.

CDR1 is MDHEN, CDR2 SYDVKM, per germline. This CDR3 is 14 amino acids long. The table came from immunoSEQ multiplex PCR; TCRdb's copy has only in-frame clones and leaves some out. The profile shows about 490,000 clones, roughly 85% of them singletons. The sequence was collected from a woman in her thirties or forties in good health. Some clones in this sample may be carry-over from other donors' samples. Sequenced material: PBMCs. The chain links TRBV28 to TRBJ2-7; 7 nucleotides agree with TRBD2. The CDR3 loop reads CASSFLRETYEQYF. The CDR3 coding sequence is TGTGCCAGCAGTTTTTTGCGGGAGACGTACGAGCAGTATTTC.